Below are 22 T cell receptor beta chains sequenced from a single sample in a study of blood T cell repertoires in COVID-19. Sequenced by immunoSEQ multiplex PCR; TCRdb stores in-frame clones only, minus some. This sample has about 75,000 clones, with about 74% found just once. Sequencing was carried out using peripheral blood. Receptor source: a human donor with acute or convalescent COVID-19. The donor label of this sample is uncertain.

The sample holds one count of this clone. The chain links TRBV4-2 to TRBJ2-3, with 8 bases fitting TRBD2. V was clipped by 0 bases and J by 2 bases; unmatched bases: 7. The CDR3 has 17 residues. Germline V CDR1 and CDR2: LGHNA, YNFKEQ. In DNA, the CDR3 is TGTGCCAGCAGCCAAGATCGGGTTAGCGGGACCACAGATACGCAGTATTTT. Its protein is CASSQDRVSGTTDTQYF.

J is TRBJ2-7 and V is TRBV11-2; a possible D gene is TRBD2 (6 bases). This CDR3 has 14 residues. The V end lost 3 bases, the J end lost 2 bases, and 11 bases lay between the germline ends. Per germline, CDR1 SGHAT and CDR2 FQNNGV. CDR3 in amino acids: CASSFPGATYEQYF. CDR3 coding DNA: TGTGCCAGCAGCTTTCCGGGAGCCACCTACGAGCAGTACTTC.

The V and J genes are TRBV28 and TRBJ1-5, with D possibly TRBD1 on 6 matching bases. This CDR3 is built from 14 residues. The V end was cut by 2 bases, the J end by 7 bases, with 12 bases between. Germline CDR1 reads MDHEN; CDR2 reads SYDVKM. DNA of the CDR3: TGTGCCAGCAGTTTAGGACAGTCTCGGCAGCCCCAGCATTTT. This sequence encodes CASSLGQSRQPQHF.

This clone was picked up a small number of times. The rearrangement links TRBV9 to TRBJ1-4; tentatively, D is TRBD1 (5 bases). CDR1 is SGDLS and CDR2 is YYNGEE in the germline V gene. Trimming pared 8 bases from V and 0 bases from J, leaving 14 bases between. The CDR3 runs 15 residues. CDR3 bases: TGTGCCAGTAATGACGGGGGTACAACTAATGAAAAACTGTTTTTT. Protein sequence: CASNDGGTTNEKLFF.

The rearrangement links TRBV2 to TRBJ2-7; 7 positions agree with TRBD2. J lost 3 bases, V lost 6 bases, and 2 bases had no gene match. The germline CDR1 and CDR2 sequences are SNHLY and FYNNEI. There are 12 residues in the CDR3. This chain's CDR3 is CASRRGDYEQYV. In DNA, the CDR3 is TGTGCCAGCAGACGGGGGGACTACGAGCAGTACGTC.

V is TRBV28 and J is TRBJ2-1, with 7 bases matching TRBD2. CDR1 and CDR2 (germline): MDHEN, SYDVKM. The CDR3 totals 17 residues. J gave up 0 bases and V 3 bases, and 8 bases lay outside the gene matches. As DNA, the CDR3 is TGTGCCAGCAGTTTCCGCCGGGGGGACTCCTCCTACAATGAGCAGTTCTTC. Encoded protein: CASSFRRGDSSYNEQFF.

The V gene is TRBV28, the J gene TRBJ1-5; 8 nucleotides agree with TRBD1. Germline CDR1 reads MDHEN; CDR2 reads SYDVKM. The CDR3 spans 15 residues. Trimming took 5 bases from V and 2 from J; bases not matched to a gene: 5. The CDR3: CASSQGARRNQPQHF. The CDR3 coding sequence is TGTGCCAGCAGTCAGGGGGCTCGTCGCAATCAGCCCCAGCATTTT.

This rearrangement joins TRBV7-9 to TRBJ2-5; 10 positions agree with TRBD2. Germline CDR1 reads SEHNR; CDR2 reads FQNEAQ (reference sequence). Trimming took 1 base from V and 5 from J; bases not matched to a gene: 7. There are 16 residues in the CDR3. CDR3 DNA: TGTGCCAGCAGCTTAGAAAGCGGGAGGGCCCGGGAGACCCAGTACTTC. It yields the protein CASSLESGRARETQYF.

The rearrangement uses TRBV2 and TRBJ1-3; D not resolved. Per the germline V gene, CDR1 is SNHLY and CDR2 is FYNNEI. Trimming cost V 5 bases and J 1 base, with 9 bases left between them. This CDR3 is 14 amino acids long. CDR3 residues: CASSPRTSGNTIYF. Here the CDR3 DNA reads TGTGCCAGCAGTCCAAGAACATCTGGAAACACCATATATTTT.

The rearrangement links TRBV7-2 to TRBJ2-2, with TRBD1 matching 8 bases. Germline V gene data show CDR1 as SGHTA and CDR2 as FQGNSA. There are 15 residues in the CDR3. Germline trimming cut 7 bases from V and 5 bases from J; bases unmatched to any gene: 9. Here the CDR3 DNA reads TGTGCCAGCACCCGGACAGGGATCCAGACCGGGGAGCTGTTTTTT. Translated: CASTRTGIQTGELFF.

This clone has a handful of counts. The genes are TRBV3-1 (or the pseudogene TRBV3-2) and TRBJ2-7; D unresolved. This CDR3 spans 12 amino acids. The V end was cut by 7 bases, the J end by 6 bases, with 13 bases between. Germline CDR1 is LGHDT and CDR2 is YNNKEL (reference sequence). The DNA for the CDR3 is TGTGCCAGCAAGAATAAGAGAGGCGAGCAGTACTTC. Its protein product is CASKNKRGEQYF.

The chain joins TRBV3-1 (or the pseudogene TRBV3-2) to TRBJ1-6; 7 bases match TRBD1. The trim removed 4 bases at V and 5 bases at J, leaving 11 bases unmatched. The CDR3 extends over 17 amino acids. Germline loops: CDR1 LGHDT, CDR2 YNNKEL (reference sequence). Written as DNA, the CDR3 is TGTGCCAGCAGCCCGTACCTTACGGGACAGAATAATTCACCCCTCCACTTT. This gives the protein CASSPYLTGQNNSPLHF.

As to this clone: The junction departs from germline at one end; a sequencing error may be responsible. The chain combines TRBV5-1 with TRBJ1-1; 7 nucleotides match TRBD1. Germline CDR1 reads SGHRS; CDR2 reads YFSETQ. This CDR3 spans 14 amino acids. CDR3 bases: TGCGCCAGCAGCTTGAAGGGACAGAACTCTGAAGCTTTCTTT. It yields the protein CASSLKGQNSEAFF. The full variable domain, completed using reference TRBV5-1 and TRBJ1-1, is KAGVTQTPRYLIKTRGQQVTLSCSPISGHRSVSWYQQTPGQGLQFLFEYFSETQRNKGNFPGRFSGRQFSNSRSEMNVSTLELGDSALYLCASSLKGQNSEAFFGQGTRLTVV.

This clone was seen a single time. The J gene is TRBJ2-7, the V gene TRBV6-6; unclear D gene. This CDR3 is built from 13 residues. Trimming removed 4 bases at V and 7 bases at J, with 14 bases between. CDR1 is MNHNY, CDR2 SVGAGI, per germline (reference sequence). Here the CDR3 reads CASSSASTGEQYV. Written as DNA, the CDR3 is TGTGCCAGCAGTTCTGCCAGTACGGGTGAGCAGTACGTC.

J is TRBJ1-6 and V is TRBV5-6; a possible D gene is TRBD1 (6 bases). The CDR3 is 13 residues long. CDR1 and CDR2 from the germline V gene are SGHDT and YYEEEE. The germline V and J ends were trimmed by 3 bases and 9 bases, with 10 bases remaining between them. CDR3 nucleotide sequence: TGTGCCAGCAGCTGGGGGGGGGCTTCACCCCTCCACTTT. This codes for CASSWGGASPLHF. Looking up the rest from reference TRBV5-6 and TRBJ1-6 gives the full variable domain: DAGVTQSPTHLIKTRGQQVTLRCSPKSGHDTVSWYQQALGQGPQFIFQYYEEEERQRGNFPDRFSGHQFPNYSSELNVNALLLGDSALYLCASSWGGASPLHFGNGTRLTVT.

This clone was seen only once. The chain links TRBV27 to TRBJ2-7; tentatively, D is TRBD1 (8 bases). Trimming stripped 7 bases from V and 3 bases from J, with 22 bases between. CDR1 and CDR2 from the germline V gene are MNHEY and SMNVEV (reference sequence). The CDR3 is 16 amino acids. The DNA for the CDR3 is TGTGCCAGCATCAGTTCCTGGGGAGGGACAGGCTACGAGCAGTACTTC. It encodes CASISSWGGTGYEQYF.

The chain combines TRBV20-1 with TRBJ2-1; no reliable D call. CDR1 and CDR2 (germline): DFQATT, SNEGSKA (reference sequence). The CDR3 extends over 11 amino acids. Trimming cost V 1 base and J 10 bases, with 8 bases left between them. The DNA of the CDR3 is TGCAGTGCTAGAGTTGTTCGGGAGCAGTTCTTC. Amino acid sequence: CSARVVREQFF.

This chain links TRBV7-6 with TRBJ2-5, with D maybe TRBD1 (6 bases). Trimming stripped 5 bases from V and 0 bases from J, with 10 bases between. The CDR3 totals 14 residues. Per the germline V gene, CDR1 is SGHVS and CDR2 is FNYEAQ. CDR3 residues: CASSRNRDQETQYF. DNA for the CDR3: TGTGCCAGCAGCCGGAACAGGGACCAAGAGACCCAGTACTTC.

Regarding this clone: The junction and the germline gene differ at one end; a read error may be behind it. The rearrangement joins TRBV20-1 to TRBJ2-1, with a weak D call TRBD2 (5 bases). The germline gives CDR1 DFQATT, CDR2 SNEGSKA (reference sequence). CDR3 length: 14 amino acids. CDR3 sequence (DNA): TGCAGTACTAGTCCGAGAGGATTCTACAATGAGCAGTTCTTC. This translates into CSTSPRGFYNEQFF.

This chain connects TRBV18 to TRBJ1-1, with D perhaps matching TRBD1 (6 bases). V shed 2 bases and J shed 2 bases, with 18 bases lying between them. The CDR3 has 17 residues. The germline V gene has CDR1 KGHSH and CDR2 LQKENI. The CDR3 loop reads CASSPYSLAGTNTEAFF. The CDR3 coding sequence is TGTGCCAGCTCACCATACTCCCTAGCAGGGACAAACACTGAAGCTTTCTTT. Variable domain in full (rest from reference TRBV18 and TRBJ1-1): NAGVMQNPRHLVRRRGQEARLRCSPMKGHSHVYWYRQLPEEGLKFMVYLQKENIIDESGMPKERFSAEFPKEGPSILRIQQVVRGDSAAYFCASSPYSLAGTNTEAFFGQGTRLTVV.

The genes are TRBV5-1 and TRBJ2-1; 12 nucleotides line up with TRBD2. CDR1 and CDR2 from the germline V gene are SGHRS and YFSETQ. The ends lost 7 bases at V and 8 bases at J; junction bases unmatched: 10. The CDR3 spans 15 residues. CDR3 coding DNA: TGCGCCAGCTCCCCTAGCGGGGGGGCAATGTATGAGCAGTTCTTC. Encoded protein: CASSPSGGAMYEQFF.

This chain connects TRBV5-1 to TRBJ2-5; D is undetermined. Per the germline V gene, CDR1 is SGHRS and CDR2 is YFSETQ. The CDR3 consists of 15 residues. V was pared by 0 bases and J by 5 bases, with 14 bases between. CDR3 residues: CASSLGSISMETQYF. CDR3 nucleotide sequence: TGCGCCAGCAGCTTGGGTAGTATTAGCATGGAGACCCAGTACTTC.